The 13 T cell receptor beta chains below come from one sample, sequenced in a study of patients and donors after allogeneic stem cell transplantation. Via MiXCR, TCRdb re-called the RT-PCR reads, giving one row per CDR3 protein. This sample yields 50,000 to 60,000 distinct CDR3 sequences, of which more than 10% are seen a single time; around a third belongs to the top ten. The sequencing input was blood, either unsorted or a sorted T cell fraction (not recorded which). These receptors were obtained from a human donor who was either an allogeneic HSCT recipient or a stem cell or donor lymphocyte infusion donor (not recorded which). It is not recorded whose cells these are; they may come from a transplant donor.

CDR3 amino acids: CASRIYYEQYF. As DNA, the CDR3 is TGTGCCAGTAGAATCTACTACGAGCAGTACTTC. The chain has TRBV19 and TRBJ2-7; the D is unclear. CDR1 is LNHDA, CDR2 SQIVND, per germline (reference sequence). The CDR3 covers 11 residues. V was trimmed by 6 bases and J by 3 bases, leaving 6 bases between them.

In its sample, this clonotype was seen a few times. The chain combines TRBV18 with TRBJ2-7, with 7 bases aligning to TRBD2. CDR3 length equals 15 residues. The germline gives CDR1 KGHSH, CDR2 LQKENI. With V trimmed by 3 bases and J by 4 bases, 9 bases remained unmatched. The CDR3 DNA reads TGTGCCAGCTCACCCTCAGGAGGCGGGAGATACGAGCAGTACTTC. This encodes CASSPSGGGRYEQYF.

This clonotype was observed a few times. Germline and junction disagree at one end, which may indicate a read error. The chain recombines TRBV6-6 with TRBJ2-7, with D hard to call. This CDR3 is 14 amino acids long. CDR1 and CDR2 (germline): MNHNY, SVGAGI (reference sequence). The CDR3 region has the DNA TGTGCCAGCAGAGCTGGGGAAGCCTCCAACGAGCAGTACTTC. This encodes CASRAGEASNEQYF.

This clonotype was seen many times. The chain joins TRBV12-3 or TRBV12-4 to TRBJ2-7; D not certain. The CDR3 consists of 18 residues. The V and J ends lost 5 bases and 1 base respectively, with 24 bases between them. CDR3 protein: CASSPVSLNERKSYEQYF. The CDR3 nucleotides are TGTGCCAGCAGTCCCGTTTCTTTGAATGAGAGGAAATCCTACGAGCAGTACTTC.

A few counts support this clonotype. J is TRBJ2-7 and V is TRBV21-1; the D segment call TRBD2 is taken from the table without a DNA check. TRBV21-1 is labeled a pseudogene. The CDR3 totals 14 residues. The CDR3 nucleotides read TGTGCCGGCGGGGCGGGAGTGGGTACCTACGAGCAGTACTTC. Translated: CAGGAGVGTYEQYF.

V and J are TRBV15 and TRBJ2-3; 9 nucleotides agree with TRBD2. Trimming cost V 2 bases and J 1 base; bases outside gene matches: 4. The CDR3 extends over 16 amino acids. CDR1 LNHNV and CDR2 YYDKDF come from the germline V gene (reference sequence). CDR3 DNA sequence: TGTGCCACCAGCAGATTAGCGGGAGCTCGCACAGATACGCAGTATTTT. This encodes CATSRLAGARTDTQYF.

This rearrangement joins TRBV5-1 to TRBJ2-7; unclear D gene. The length of the CDR3 is 15 residues. Germline loops: CDR1 SGHRS, CDR2 YFSETQ. V was clipped by 3 bases and J by 0 bases, with 13 bases between them. This chain's CDR3 is CASSSTQTRSYEQYF. The CDR3 nucleotides read TGCGCCAGCAGCTCAACGCAGACCCGCTCCTACGAGCAGTACTTC.

CDR3 sequence (DNA): TGTGCCAGCAACCCGGGACAGGGATCCACCGGGGAGCTGTTTTTT. Translating it yields CASNPGQGSTGELFF. The chain combines TRBV27 with TRBJ2-2; 9 bases are shared with TRBD1. Unmatched junction bases numbered 7, after V lost 7 bases and J lost 4 bases. Germline V gene sequence: CDR1 MNHEY, CDR2 SMNVEV (reference sequence). This CDR3 comprises 15 residues.

The sample holds a few counts of this clonotype. The V call is TRBV27, the J call TRBJ2-7; D remains unclear. Germline loops: CDR1 MNHEY, CDR2 SMNVEV (reference sequence). V lost 3 bases, J lost 3 bases, and 9 bases lay in between. The CDR3 has 13 residues. This CDR3 is CASSFGRLYEQYF. The CDR3 nucleotides are TGTGCCAGCAGTTTTGGACGGCTCTACGAGCAGTACTTC.

The chain combines TRBV7-9 with TRBJ2-2; TRBD2 matches 11 bases. From germline, CDR1 is SEHNR and CDR2 FQNEAQ (reference sequence). The junction had 3 bases not matched to a gene; V was cut back by 6 bases and J by 0 bases. The CDR3 totals 16 residues. Here the CDR3 reads CASRRTSGPNTGELFF. CDR3 nucleotide sequence: TGTGCCAGCAGAAGGACTAGCGGGCCGAACACCGGGGAGCTGTTTTTT.

The J gene is TRBJ1-5, the V gene TRBV5-1, with TRBD1 matching over 12 bases. The J segment lost 6 bases and the V segment lost 4 bases, leaving 8 bases of the junction unmatched. Germline lookup yields CDR1 SGHRS and CDR2 YFSETQ. The CDR3 has 16 residues. CDR3 sequence (DNA): TGCGCCAGCAGCCCTGGGACAGGGGGCGTCCCTCAGCCCCAGCATTTT. Its protein product is CASSPGTGGVPQPQHF. The variable domain in full, with the rest retrieved from reference TRBV5-1 and TRBJ1-5, is KAGVTQTPRYLIKTRGQQVTLSCSPISGHRSVSWYQQTPGQGLQFLFEYFSETQRNKGNFPGRFSGRQFSNSRSEMNVSTLELGDSALYLCASSPGTGGVPQPQHFGDGTRLSIL.

The V call is TRBV7-6, the J call TRBJ2-1; either TRBD1 or TRBD2 may fit D (5 bases each). The germline V and J ends were trimmed by 5 bases and 6 bases, with 8 bases remaining between them. Germline-derived CDR1 and CDR2 are SGHVS and FNYEAQ. The CDR3 length is 12 residues. The DNA for the CDR3 is TGTGCCAGCAGCAGGGACCCCAATGAGCAGTTCTTC. Encoded protein: CASSRDPNEQFF.

This clonotype was found a few times. The chain joins TRBV20-1 to TRBJ2-2, with 7 nucleotides matching TRBD2. The length of the CDR3 is 14 residues. Trimming removed 3 bases from V and 3 bases from J; junction bases left unmatched: 4. Germline assignment: CDR1 DFQATT and CDR2 SNEGSKA (reference sequence). The CDR3, as DNA: TGCAGTGCTAGGTCGGGAGGAGACACCGGGGAGCTGTTTTTT. The encoded protein is CSARSGGDTGELFF.